The 12 T cell receptor beta chains below all came from one sample that was sequenced in a study of shared clonotypes between healthy human individuals. The naive CD8 fraction comprised CD45RO-negative cells positively selected for CCR7 and excluded terminally differentiated effector memory CD45RA+ cells. The table came from immunoSEQ multiplex PCR; TCRdb's copy has only in-frame clones and leaves some out. The sample lists hundreds of thousands of clones, approximately 95% occurring once. Material: naive CD8+ T cells sorted from blood. All receptors come from a young woman in good health.

The gene calls are TRBV28 and TRBJ2-7; no reliable D call. With 5 bases removed from V and 1 base from J, the gap between germline ends came to 9 bases. Germline CDR1 and CDR2: MDHEN and SYDVKM. The CDR3 contains 13 residues. The chain's CDR3 is CASSDLVSYEQYF. The CDR3 DNA reads as TGTGCCAGCAGTGATCTAGTTTCCTACGAGCAGTACTTC.

This chain connects TRBV5-1 to TRBJ2-7; D is unresolved. The CDR3 totals 13 residues. V dropped 3 bases and J dropped 2 bases, with 9 bases sitting between them. The germline gives CDR1 SGHRS, CDR2 YFSETQ. CDR3 DNA sequence: TGCGCCAGCAGCTATGTAAGTCCCTACGAGCAGTACTTC. The encoded protein is CASSYVSPYEQYF. The whole variable domain, filled in from reference TRBV5-1 and TRBJ2-7, reads KAGVTQTPRYLIKTRGQQVTLSCSPISGHRSVSWYQQTPGQGLQFLFEYFSETQRNKGNFPGRFSGRQFSNSRSEMNVSTLELGDSALYLCASSYVSPYEQYFGPGTRLTVT.

This chain links TRBV27 with TRBJ1-1; D not certain. The CDR3 contains 15 residues. Deletions cut 2 bases from V and 2 bases from J, with 12 bases between. Germline CDR1 reads MNHEY; CDR2 reads SMNVEV (reference sequence). The CDR3 sequence is CASSLIPGLNTEAFF. The CDR3 DNA is TGTGCCAGCAGTTTAATTCCGGGATTAAACACTGAAGCTTTCTTT.

The chain joins TRBV14 to TRBJ2-5; the D gene is possibly TRBD1 (5 bases). CDR3 size: 13 residues. Per germline, CDR1 SGHDN and CDR2 FVKESK. V was pared by 3 bases and J by 5 bases, with 10 bases between. The CDR3 DNA is TGTGCCAGCAGCCACTGGGGCCGGGAGACCCAGTACTTC. Protein: CASSHWGRETQYF.

This clone has a handful of counts. This rearrangement joins TRBV27 to TRBJ1-2, with a weak D call TRBD1 (6 bases). Trimming pared 8 bases from V and 6 bases from J, leaving 13 bases between. Germline lookup yields CDR1 MNHEY and CDR2 SMNVEV (reference sequence). The CDR3 is 12 residues long. The CDR3 loop reads CASGQRGNGYTF. CDR3 DNA sequence: TGTGCCAGCGGACAGCGGGGGAATGGCTACACCTTC.

CDR3 in DNA: TGTGCCAGCAGAGGGACTAGCGGGAGGGCCGAGGCAGATACGCAGTATTTT. Amino acid sequence: CASRGTSGRAEADTQYF. The chain carries TRBV28 and TRBJ2-3; TRBD2 matches 16 bases. This CDR3 contains 17 residues. The ends lost 6 bases at V and 4 bases at J; junction bases unmatched: 7. CDR1 MDHEN and CDR2 SYDVKM come from the germline V gene.

This chain connects TRBV7-9 to TRBJ2-1, with 11 bases lining up with TRBD1. The CDR3 spans 15 residues. Per the germline V gene, CDR1 is SEHNR and CDR2 is FQNEAQ (reference sequence). J gave up 6 bases and V 4 bases, and 5 bases lay outside the gene matches. The CDR3 here is CASSSPGQGVNEQFF. CDR3 DNA: TGTGCCAGCAGCTCTCCGGGACAGGGGGTCAATGAGCAGTTCTTC.

This clone showed up just once. V and J are TRBV14 and TRBJ2-1; possibly TRBD2 for D (5 bases). The V gene lost 5 bases and the J gene lost 0 bases, with 11 bases spanning the gap. This CDR3 has 15 amino acids. Germline V lookup: CDR1 SGHDN, CDR2 FVKESK. Written as DNA, the CDR3 is TGTGCCAGCAGCGATAGCGCGAGCTCCTACAATGAGCAGTTCTTC. Its protein product is CASSDSASSYNEQFF.

The V gene is TRBV10-2, the J gene TRBJ2-7, with a possible D match to TRBD1 (6 bases). Germline CDR1 WSHSY, CDR2 SAAADI. V was clipped by 0 bases and J by 4 bases, with 7 bases between them. The CDR3 has 13 residues. The CDR3 loop reads CASSESTGYEQYF. DNA for the CDR3: TGCGCCAGCAGTGAGTCAACAGGGTACGAGCAGTACTTC.

Only one count was recorded for this clone. V usage is TRBV21-1 and J usage is TRBJ2-7; TRBD2, the D gene given by the table, was not confirmed from the DNA. TRBV21-1 is shown as a pseudogene. The length of the CDR3 is 15 residues. The CDR3 here is CASSLVGSLEVEQYF. CDR3 coding DNA: TGTGCCAGCAGCCTTGTCGGCTCTCTTGAGGTCGAGCAGTACTTC.

The chain joins TRBV5-1 to TRBJ2-7, with unresolved D. The CDR3 loop spans 12 amino acids. Trimming took off 0 bases at V and 6 bases at J, with 7 bases between the two ends. Germline CDR1 SGHRS, CDR2 YFSETQ. CDR3 sequence (DNA): TGCGCCAGCAGCTTGGGAACGGCCGAGCAGTACTTC. It yields the protein CASSLGTAEQYF.

In DNA form, the CDR3 reads TGTGCCAGCAGACCCCGGGAGGGAACTAATGAAAAACTGTTTTTT. Protein sequence: CASRPREGTNEKLFF. This chain uses TRBV27 with TRBJ1-4; the D is unclear. Looked up from germline, CDR1 is MNHEY and CDR2 is SMNVEV (reference sequence). CDR3 length: 15 amino acids. Between the trimmed V and J ends, which lost 6 bases and 1 base, there was a span of 12 bases.